Below, 8 T cell receptor beta chains from the same sample are listed, as sequenced in a study of blood T cell repertoires in COVID-19. The method was immunoSEQ multiplex PCR; TCRdb's version includes in-frame clones alone and lacks a portion of them. Of 94,000 or so clones listed, around 90% are singletons. The specimen sequenced was peripheral blood. Source of these receptors: a woman in her sixties or seventies with acute or convalescent COVID-19.

The rearrangement links TRBV18 to TRBJ2-7; 7 bases map to TRBD1. This CDR3 has 15 residues. V lost 4 bases and J lost 0; bases outside the gene matches: 6. Germline assignment: CDR1 KGHSH and CDR2 LQKENI. CDR3 protein: CASSHGQESSYEQYF. The CDR3 nucleotides are TGTGCCAGCTCACACGGACAGGAGTCCTCCTACGAGCAGTACTTC.

The genes are TRBV5-1 and TRBJ1-2, with a weak D call TRBD1 (6 bases). The CDR3 length is 14 residues. Germline loops: CDR1 SGHRS, CDR2 YFSETQ. Trimming shortened V by 0 bases and J by 3 bases, and 9 bases separated the two germline ends. The CDR3 bases are TGCGCCAGCAGCTTGGGACAGGTCGACTATGGCTACACCTTC. Translating it yields CASSLGQVDYGYTF. The entire variable domain, with the rest obtained from reference TRBV5-1 and TRBJ1-2, is as follows: KAGVTQTPRYLIKTRGQQVTLSCSPISGHRSVSWYQQTPGQGLQFLFEYFSETQRNKGNFPGRFSGRQFSNSRSEMNVSTLELGDSALYLCASSLGQVDYGYTFGSGTRLTVV.

The chain joins TRBV7-8 to TRBJ2-5; TRBD2 matches 13 bases. V was clipped by 0 bases and J by 4 bases; unmatched bases: 2. CDR1 SGHVS and CDR2 FQNEAQ come from the germline V gene. CDR3 length: 16 amino acids. CDR3 nucleotide sequence: TGTGCCAGCAGCTTAGCCGGACTAGCGGGAGTAGAGACCCAGTACTTC. Translation gives CASSLAGLAGVETQYF.

The rearrangement uses TRBV5-3 and TRBJ1-2; 7 nucleotides line up with TRBD1. TRBV5-3 is an open reading frame whose function is uncertain. J was trimmed by 4 bases and V by 0 bases; bases with no gene match: 9. This CDR3 is 16 amino acids long. The CDR3 region is CARSLATGDTFYGYTF. The CDR3 nucleotides read TGTGCCAGAAGCTTGGCCACAGGGGATACTTTCTATGGCTACACCTTC.

This sequence joins TRBV19 and TRBJ1-1; D perhaps matches TRBD1 (5 bases). Germline lookup yields CDR1 LNHDA and CDR2 SQIVND (reference sequence). The V and J ends lost 3 bases and 5 bases respectively, with 13 bases between them. The CDR3 is made up of 14 amino acids. The CDR3 sequence is CASSIASGLTEAFF. CDR3 bases: TGTGCCAGTAGTATTGCCTCAGGGTTAACTGAAGCTTTCTTT.

This sequence joins TRBV3-1 (or the pseudogene TRBV3-2) and TRBJ2-5, with D possibly matching TRBD2 (5 bases). The V end was cut by 4 bases, the J end by 0 bases, with 9 bases between. Germline assignment: CDR1 LGHDT and CDR2 YNNKEL (reference sequence). This CDR3 contains 14 residues. The chain's CDR3 is CASSRAANQETQYF. CDR3 bases: TGTGCCAGCAGCCGAGCGGCCAACCAAGAGACCCAGTACTTC.

In its sample, this clone was seen a few times. The V and J genes are TRBV7-9 and TRBJ2-7; D remains ambiguous. Looked up from germline, CDR1 is SEHNR and CDR2 is FQNEAQ (reference sequence). The CDR3 is 14 amino acids. V lost 5 bases, J lost 4 bases, and 15 bases lay in between. The CDR3 DNA reads as TGTGCCAGCAGCCCTAAACGTGGGCCATACGAGCAGTACTTC. Amino acids: CASSPKRGPYEQYF. The whole variable domain, filled in from reference TRBV7-9 and TRBJ2-7, reads DTGVSQNPRHKITKRGQNVTFRCDPISEHNRLYWYRQTLGQGPEFLTYFQNEAQLEKSRLLSDRFSAERPKGSFSTLEIQRTEQGDSAMYLCASSPKRGPYEQYFGPGTRLTVT.

As DNA, the CDR3 is TGTGCCAGCAGTAGACAGGGCCTCGGCTCCTACGAGCAGTACTTC. Protein: CASSRQGLGSYEQYF. The chain employs TRBV2 and TRBJ2-7; 7 bases agree with TRBD1. Germline V lookup: CDR1 SNHLY, CDR2 FYNNEI. The ends lost 5 bases at V and 0 bases at J; junction bases unmatched: 7. This CDR3 is built from 15 residues.